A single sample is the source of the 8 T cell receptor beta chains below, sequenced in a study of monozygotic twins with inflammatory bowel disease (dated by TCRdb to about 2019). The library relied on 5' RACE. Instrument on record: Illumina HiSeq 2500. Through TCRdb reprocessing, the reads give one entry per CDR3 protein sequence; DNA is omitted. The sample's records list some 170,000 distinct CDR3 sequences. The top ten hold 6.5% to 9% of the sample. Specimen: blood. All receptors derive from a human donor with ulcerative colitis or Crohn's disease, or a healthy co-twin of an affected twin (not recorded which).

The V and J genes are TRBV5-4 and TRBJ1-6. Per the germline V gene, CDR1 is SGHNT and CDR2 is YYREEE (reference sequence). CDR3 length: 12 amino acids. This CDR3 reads CASSLDLQPLHF. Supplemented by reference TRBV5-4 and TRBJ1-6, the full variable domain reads ETGVTQSPTHLIKTRGQQVTLRCSSQSGHNTVSWYQQALGQGPQFIFQYYREEENGRGNFPPRFSGLQFPNYSSELNVNALELDDSALYLCASSLDLQPLHFGNGTRLTVT.

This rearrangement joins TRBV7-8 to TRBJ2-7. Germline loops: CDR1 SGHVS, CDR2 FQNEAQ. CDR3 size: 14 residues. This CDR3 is CASSLVGVGDEQYF. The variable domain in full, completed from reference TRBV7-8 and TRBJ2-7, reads GAGVSQSPRYKVAKRGQDVALRCDPISGHVSLFWYQQALGQGPEFLTYFQNEAQLDKSGLPSDRFFAERPEGSVSTLKIQRTQQEDSAVYLCASSLVGVGDEQYFGPGTRLTVT.

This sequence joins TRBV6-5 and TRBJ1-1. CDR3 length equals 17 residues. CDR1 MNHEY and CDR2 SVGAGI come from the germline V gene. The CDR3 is CASSSRMTDGSGTVAFF.

This CDR3 is CASSSGLAGEQYF. The chain carries TRBV5-1 and TRBJ2-7. The CDR3 sequence is 13 residues long. Germline V gene data show CDR1 as SGHRS and CDR2 as YFSETQ.

CDR3 protein: CASSSDPSLGEQFF. The chain uses TRBV5-1 and TRBJ2-1; TCRdb lists TRBD1, though no DNA is available to test this call. This CDR3 is built from 14 residues. Germline lookup yields CDR1 SGHRS and CDR2 YFSETQ. Looking up the rest from reference TRBV5-1 and TRBJ2-1 gives the full variable domain: KAGVTQTPRYLIKTRGQQVTLSCSPISGHRSVSWYQQTPGQGLQFLFEYFSETQRNKGNFPGRFSGRQFSNSRSEMNVSTLELGDSALYLCASSSDPSLGEQFFGPGTRLTVL.

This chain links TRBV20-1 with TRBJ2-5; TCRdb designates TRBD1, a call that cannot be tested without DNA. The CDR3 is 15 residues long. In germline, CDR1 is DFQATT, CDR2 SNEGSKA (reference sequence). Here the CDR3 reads CSASHGQGVQETQYF.

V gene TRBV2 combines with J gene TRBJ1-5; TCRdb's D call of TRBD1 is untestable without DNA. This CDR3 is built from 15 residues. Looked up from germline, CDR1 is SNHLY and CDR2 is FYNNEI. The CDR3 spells CASSPDRGLNQPQHF. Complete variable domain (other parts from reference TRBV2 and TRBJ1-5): EPEVTQTPSHQVTQMGQEVILRCVPISNHLYFYWYRQILGQKVEFLVSFYNNEISEKSEIFDDQFSVERPDGSNFTLKIRSTKLEDSAMYFCASSPDRGLNQPQHFGDGTRLSIL.

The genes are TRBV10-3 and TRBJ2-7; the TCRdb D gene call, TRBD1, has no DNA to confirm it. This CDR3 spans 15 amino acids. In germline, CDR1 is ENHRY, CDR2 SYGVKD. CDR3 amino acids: CAISENPGDAYEQYF.